This is a list of T cell receptor beta chains from one sample in a study of T-cell memory formation after mild COVID-19. TCRdb re-derived calls from the 5' RACE reads in MiXCR, one entry per CDR3 protein. This sample yields roughly 450,000 distinct CDR3 sequences, of which more than 15% are seen a single time; about 22% belongs to the top ten. The sequencing input was PBMCs or a T cell subset sorted from them (not recorded which). These receptors all stem from a young man who had mild COVID-19 (a few samples of this study predate the infection). Cell type and time point are not known. The CDR3 runs from the conserved cysteine through the conserved F or W. A D gene is named only where the DNA matches it firmly. Part of the rows lack a size; the others show once, few, many or a class for expanded clones.

. | TRBJ2-7 | . | TRBV3-1 | TGTGCCAGCAGCCAGAGGGGTACCTACGAGCAGTACTTC | CASSQRGTYEQYF
. | TRBJ1-6 | . | TRBV6-1 | TGTGCCAGCAGTGGGCCGGGAGGAAGCTCCTATAATTCACCCCTCCACTTT | CASSGPGGSSYNSPLHF
. | TRBJ2-5 | few | TRBV7-6 | TGTGCCAGCAGCCGACTAGTGGCAGAGACCCAGTACTTC | CASSRLVAETQYF
. | TRBJ1-2 | . | TRBV12-3/TRBV12-4 | TGTGCCAGCAGTTTAGGGAATGGCTACACCTTC | CASSLGNGYTF
. | TRBJ2-7 | . | TRBV7-2 | TGTGCCAGCAGCTTAGAGGGGCCCTACGAGCAGTACTTC | CASSLEGPYEQYF
. | TRBJ2-7 | . | TRBV4-3 | TGCGCCAGCAGCCAAGCTAGGGGCTACTCCTACGAGCAGTACTTC | CASSQARGYSYEQYF
. | TRBJ2-6 | few | TRBV7-9 | TGTGCCAGCAGCTTGCGGTGGGCTGGGGCCAACGTCCTGACTTTC | CASSLRWAGANVLTF
. | TRBJ1-4 | many | TRBV20-1 | TGCAGTGCTAGAGATGTGGTGGGTGGTGAAAAACTGTTTTTT | CSARDVVGGEKLFF
. | TRBJ1-4 | few | TRBV5-1 | TGCGCCAGCAGCTTGTCGGGGGCCGTTAATGAAAAACTGTTTTTT | CASSLSGAVNEKLFF
. | TRBJ1-1 | . | TRBV6-2/TRBV6-3 | TGTGCCAGCAGCGCCGTAGGGGGGCGGACTGAAGCTTTCTTT | CASSAVGGRTEAFF
. | TRBJ1-6 | . | TRBV4-1 | TGCGCCAGCAGCCAAGATTCGCAGGGCCTTAATTCACCCCTCCACTTT | CASSQDSQGLNSPLHF
. | TRBJ2-5 | . | TRBV3-1 | TGTGCCAGCAGCGAAGGGTGGCTAGTCGGGACCCAGTACTTC | CASSEGWLVGTQYF
. | TRBJ2-4 | . | TRBV10-2 | TGCGCCAGCAGAGAAGTCAGCAATGCGGGGAACATTCAGTACTTC | CASREVSNAGNIQYF
TRBD1 | TRBJ1-2 | . | TRBV6-5 | TGTGCCAGCAGGGGGACAGGGGTGTCTAACTATGGCTACACCTTC | CASRGTGVSNYGYTF
. | TRBJ2-7 | few | TRBV7-3 | TGTGCCAGCAGCTTAGCGGCAGGGGCCTCCACCTACGAGCAGTACTTC | CASSLAAGASTYEQYF
. | TRBJ2-1 | few | TRBV20-1 | TGCAGTGCTAGAGACCTCCTTCCCAATGAGCAGTTCTTC | CSARDLLPNEQFF
. | TRBJ1-2 | . | TRBV4-2 | TGTGCCAGCAGCCAAACCGGGACCGGTACCTTTTATGGCTACACCTTC | CASSQTGTGTFYGYTF
. | TRBJ2-2 | few | TRBV9 | TGTGCCAGCAGCTTGACTCAGTTCACCGGGGAGCTGTTTTTT | CASSLTQFTGELFF
. | TRBJ2-5 | few | TRBV5-5 | TGTGCCAGCAGCTTTGGCAACCTGGGAGAGACCCAGTACTTC | CASSFGNLGETQYF
. | TRBJ2-4 | . | TRBV7-9 | TGTGCCAGCAGCAACGTGGACAGAGCCAAAAACATTCAGTACTTC | CASSNVDRAKNIQYF
. | TRBJ1-4 | . | TRBV28 | TGTGCCAGCAGTTTTGCCGAAACTAATGAAAAACTGTTTTTT | CASSFAETNEKLFF
TRBD2 | TRBJ2-5 | . | TRBV6-6 | TGTGCCAGCAGCTGGACTAGCGGGGGAGAAGAGACCCAGTACTTC | CASSWTSGGEETQYF
. | TRBJ2-3 | few | TRBV27 | TGTGCCAGCTCCCCGAGGGGACTTAGCACAGATACGCAGTATTTT | CASSPRGLSTDTQYF
. | TRBJ2-6 | few | TRBV7-2 | TGTGCCAGCAGCCTAAGACAGCACTCTGGGGCCAACGTCCTGACTTTC | CASSLRQHSGANVLTF
TRBD2 | TRBJ2-1 | . | TRBV20-1 | TGCAGTGCTGTGACTAGCCCCAATGAGCAGTTCTTC | CSAVTSPNEQFF
. | TRBJ2-2 | many | TRBV7-6 | TGTGCCAGCCGGGACACTCTCAGGGGCGGGGAGCTGTTTTTT | CASRDTLRGGELFF
. | TRBJ1-1 | . | TRBV20-1 | TGCAGTGAACAGCAGGGGGCTTTCTTT | CSEQQGAFF
. | TRBJ2-3 | few | TRBV20-1 | TGCAGTGCTGGATCTACCGGGACCCCCCGAAATACAGATACGCAGTATTTT | CSAGSTGTPRNTDTQYF
. | TRBJ1-3 | . | TRBV7-8 | TGTGCCAGCAGCTCAGTCAAACGAAACACCATATATTTT | CASSSVKRNTIYF
. | TRBJ1-2 | . | TRBV27 | TGTGCCAGCAGTTCTGGACCGGGGACAAGGAACTATGGCTACACCTTC | CASSSGPGTRNYGYTF
TRBD2 | TRBJ2-7 | . | TRBV6-2/TRBV6-3 | TGTGCCAGCAGGACCGGGGGGACGATTTACGAGCAGTACTTC | CASRTGGTIYEQYF
. | TRBJ1-1 | few | TRBV20-1 | TGCACCCCCGGGAGACGCCCTGCAGCTTTCTTT | CTPGRRPAAFF
TRBD1 | TRBJ2-5 | few | TRBV28 | TGTGCCAGCAGTTTTTATAGGACAGGGGTGGGAGAGACCCAGTACTTC | CASSFYRTGVGETQYF
. | TRBJ1-5 | many | TRBV5-1 | TGCGCCAGCAGCTTAACGGGGACTGACTATCAGCCCCAGCATTTT | CASSLTGTDYQPQHF
. | TRBJ2-5 | few | TRBV28 | TGTGCCAGCAGTTTCCTGACAACGCAAGAGACCCAGTACTTC | CASSFLTTQETQYF
. | TRBJ2-7 | . | TRBV5-1 | TGCGCCAGCAGTTCAACAGGGACTACCTACGAGCAGTACTTC | CASSSTGTTYEQYF
. | TRBJ1-2 | few | TRBV4-3 | TGCGCCAGCAGCCAAGAAGGAACCTATGGCTACACCTTC | CASSQEGTYGYTF